The clone carrying this T cell receptor beta chain turned up a few times. The germline gives CDR1 SEHNR, CDR2 FQNEAQ (reference sequence). V was trimmed by 2 bases and J by 7 bases, leaving 17 bases between them. This CDR3 is 15 amino acids long. This sample is part of a study of blood T cells in healthy people across ages. Next came a second PCR, run for about 6 to 11 cycles, which used a sample-barcoded 5' primer along with a J-beta primer mix. From the 5' RACE reads, TCRdb called clonotypes with MiXCR, one entry per CDR3 protein. The table lists 1,800,000 or so distinct CDR3 sequences, more than 35% of them singletons, with about 23% in the top ten.

Sequenced input: blood. The TCR was taken from a human donor in good health. The genes are TRBV7-9 and TRBJ2-5; the D gene is possibly TRBD2 (6 bases). The DNA for the CDR3 is TGTGCCAGCAGCTTACAGGGCGGCCCCGGGGGGACCCAGTACTTC. It specifies CASSLQGGPGGTQYF.